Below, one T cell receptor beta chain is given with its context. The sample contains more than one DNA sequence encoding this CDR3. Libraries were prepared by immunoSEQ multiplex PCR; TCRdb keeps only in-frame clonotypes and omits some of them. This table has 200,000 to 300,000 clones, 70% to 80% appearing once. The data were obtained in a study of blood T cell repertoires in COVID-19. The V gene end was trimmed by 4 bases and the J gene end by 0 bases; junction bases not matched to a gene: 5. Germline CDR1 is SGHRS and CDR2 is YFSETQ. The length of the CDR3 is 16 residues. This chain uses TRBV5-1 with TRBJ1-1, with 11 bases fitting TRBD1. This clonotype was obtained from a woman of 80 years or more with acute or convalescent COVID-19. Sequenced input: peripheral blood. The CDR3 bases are TGCGCCAGCAGCCTCGGACAGGGGGCCTTGAACACTGAAGCTTTCTTT. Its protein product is CASSLGQGALNTEAFF.